This TCR beta chain emerged from a study of T cell changes during pregnancy in multiple sclerosis. Clones were sequenced by immunoSEQ multiplex PCR, and TCRdb holds only the in-frame ones, with some missing. The data show under 95,000 clones, roughly 92% seen once. This CDR3 contains 12 residues. Trimming pared 7 bases from V and 9 bases from J, leaving 13 bases between. Germline V gene data show CDR1 as SEHNR and CDR2 as FQNEAQ (reference sequence). Source: peripheral blood, taken in the second trimester of pregnancy. This chain links TRBV7-9 with TRBJ2-1; tentative D call: TRBD1 (5 bases). The clonotype was recovered from a female donor with multiple sclerosis, enrolled in a pregnancy study. In nucleotides, the CDR3 is TGTGCCAGCACCGAATCAGGGCTTGAGCAGTTCTTC. Translated, it gives CASTESGLEQFF.